The 18 T cell receptor beta chains below all came from one sample that was sequenced in a study of blood T cell repertoires in COVID-19. The table came from immunoSEQ multiplex PCR; TCRdb's copy has only in-frame clones and leaves some out. This table holds about 190,000 clones, about 85% found once. The sequencing sample was made of peripheral blood. These receptors were collected from a human donor in a cohort sampled during active COVID-19.

The chain is built from TRBV7-9 and TRBJ1-2; D is uncertain. The germline CDR1 and CDR2 sequences are SEHNR and FQNEAQ (reference sequence). This CDR3 has 13 amino acids. V was pared by 1 base and J by 2 bases, with 5 bases between. CDR3 sequence reads: CASSLDGNYGYTF. The CDR3 nucleotides are TGTGCCAGCAGCTTAGATGGCAACTATGGCTACACCTTC.

The chain recombines TRBV7-2 with TRBJ2-1; 10 bases line up with TRBD1. The CDR3 contains 13 residues. The V gene's germline CDR1 is SGHTA and CDR2 FQGNSA. The V and J ends lost 6 bases and 15 bases, in that order; junction bases with no gene match: 11. This chain's CDR3 is CASSYGTGDFAFF. CDR3 nucleotides: TGTGCCAGCAGTTATGGGACAGGGGATTTCGCGTTCTTC.

V usage is TRBV27 and J usage is TRBJ1-5, with D unclear. The CDR3 extends over 13 amino acids. Germline CDR1 MNHEY, CDR2 SMNVEV (reference sequence). The V end lost 3 bases, the J end lost 5 bases, and 8 bases lay between the germline ends. This CDR3 is CASSFYADQPQHF. CDR3 DNA: TGTGCCAGCAGTTTTTACGCGGATCAGCCCCAGCATTTT.

The chain couples TRBV7-9 to TRBJ2-5; unclear D gene. V gave up 3 bases and J gave up 2 bases, with 7 bases separating them. CDR1 SEHNR and CDR2 FQNEAQ come from the germline V gene (reference sequence). The CDR3 contains 13 residues. The CDR3 DNA is TGTGCCAGCAGCTTGAGACTTCAAGAGACCCAGTACTTC. This translates into CASSLRLQETQYF.

The J gene is TRBJ2-2, the V gene TRBV14, with 7 bases identical to TRBD1. Germline V gene lookup returns CDR1 SGHDN and CDR2 FVKESK. The trim removed 4 bases at V and 2 bases at J, leaving 10 bases unmatched. The CDR3 has 17 residues. The DNA of the CDR3 is TGTGCCAGCAGCCGTAATCGACAGGGACCAAACACCGGGGAGCTGTTTTTT. Its protein is CASSRNRQGPNTGELFF. Using reference TRBV14 and TRBJ2-2 for the parts outside the CDR3, the full variable domain is EAGVTQFPSHSVIEKGQTVTLRCDPISGHDNLYWYRRVMGKEIKFLLHFVKESKQDESGMPNNRFLAERTGGTYSTLKVQPAELEDSGVYFCASSRNRQGPNTGELFFGEGSRLTVL.

This clone was seen a few times. The chain combines TRBV5-1 with TRBJ2-2, with D maybe TRBD1 (6 bases). V lost 1 base to trimming and J lost 3 bases, with 13 bases between them. CDR1 is SGHRS, CDR2 YFSETQ, per germline. CDR3 length equals 16 residues. The CDR3 DNA reads TGCGCCAGCAGCTTGCCCCCGCAGGGGCACACCGGGGAGCTGTTTTTT. It translates to CASSLPPQGHTGELFF.

V is TRBV13 and J is TRBJ2-1, with TRBD2 as a possible D gene (5 bases). CDR3 length: 13 amino acids. V was clipped by 5 bases and J by 7 bases, with 12 bases between them. Germline loops: CDR1 PRHDT, CDR2 FYEKMQ (reference sequence). The CDR3, as DNA: TGTGCCAGCAGCAGGGTCCGGGGAAATGAGCAGTTCTTC. Encoded protein: CASSRVRGNEQFF.

The chain combines TRBV6-5 with TRBJ1-1; 7 positions agree with TRBD1. This CDR3 is 13 amino acids long. V dropped 6 bases and J dropped 3; count of bases not matched to a gene: 4. Germline V gives CDR1 MNHEY, CDR2 SVGAGI. This CDR3 is CASRNTGDTEAFF. The CDR3 nucleotides are TGTGCCAGCAGAAATACAGGGGACACTGAAGCTTTCTTT.

This clone showed up many times. This chain joins TRBV18 and TRBJ2-1, with 7 bases that match TRBD2. V shed 3 bases and J 8 bases; nucleotides not matched to a gene: 7. This CDR3 comprises 14 residues. From germline, CDR1 is KGHSH and CDR2 LQKENI. CDR3 coding DNA: TGTGCCAGCTCACCGCGAAGCGGGGTTGATGAGCAGTTCTTC. Protein product: CASSPRSGVDEQFF.

The rearrangement joins TRBV18 to TRBJ2-7, with a weak D call TRBD1 (6 bases). Germline V gene sequence: CDR1 KGHSH, CDR2 LQKENI. This CDR3 has 13 residues. V was trimmed by 5 bases and J by 2 bases, leaving 10 bases between them. CDR3 protein: CASSSGATYEQYF. CDR3 bases: TGTGCCAGCTCATCAGGGGCGACCTACGAGCAGTACTTC. Combining the CDR3 with reference TRBV18 and TRBJ2-7 gives the whole variable domain NAGVMQNPRHLVRRRGQEARLRCSPMKGHSHVYWYRQLPEEGLKFMVYLQKENIIDESGMPKERFSAEFPKEGPSILRIQQVVRGDSAAYFCASSSGATYEQYFGPGTRLTVT.

This clone was recorded only once. The V and J genes are TRBV7-8 and TRBJ1-1; D perhaps matches TRBD1 (5 bases). Per the germline V gene, CDR1 is SGHVS and CDR2 is FQNEAQ. The CDR3 sequence is 16 residues long. Trimming left V 4 bases short and J 2 bases short, with 17 bases between. In DNA, the CDR3 is TGTGCCAGCAGCTCGATTTTGGGGAGGGACAACACTGAAGCTTTCTTT. Residues: CASSSILGRDNTEAFF.

V gene TRBV24-1 combines with J gene TRBJ2-1; 14 positions agree with TRBD2. V lost 1 base and J lost 0; bases outside the gene matches: 7. The CDR3 has 20 residues. Germline-derived CDR1 and CDR2 are KGHDR and SFDVKD. The CDR3 DNA is TGTGCCACCAGTGATTTACCCGGGACTAGCGGGGGTGCCTCCTACAATGAGCAGTTCTTC. The encoded protein is CATSDLPGTSGGASYNEQFF.

V is TRBV5-1 and J is TRBJ2-4, with D perhaps TRBD2 (5 bases). The germline V gene has CDR1 SGHRS and CDR2 YFSETQ. V was cut by 4 bases and J by 7 bases, with 12 bases left in between. The CDR3 has 13 amino acids. The CDR3 DNA is TGCGCCAGCAGCGCGGGTTCGGGGAACATTCAGTACTTC. The encoded protein is CASSAGSGNIQYF.

This chain joins TRBV6-2 or TRBV6-3 and TRBJ2-7, with D uncertain. V lost 6 bases and J 5 bases, leaving 8 bases between the germline ends. CDR3 length: 11 amino acids. Per the germline V gene, CDR1 is MNHEY and CDR2 is SVGEGT. For the CDR3, the DNA is TGTGCCAGCAGCCAAACAGACGAGCAGTACTTC. Translated, it gives CASSQTDEQYF.

This chain uses TRBV9 with TRBJ2-5; tentatively, D is TRBD2 (6 bases). V dropped 2 bases and J dropped 5 bases, with 19 bases sitting between them. The CDR3 loop spans 16 amino acids. Per germline, CDR1 SGDLS and CDR2 YYNGEE. The DNA for the CDR3 is TGTGCCAGCAGCGTTATCGGGGACTGGCCGCGGGAGACCCAGTACTTC. Its translation is CASSVIGDWPRETQYF.

The chain recombines TRBV19 with TRBJ2-3; 14 bases agree with TRBD2. The V segment lost 3 bases and the J segment 4 bases; nucleotides outside the gene matches: 12. The V gene's germline CDR1 is LNHDA and CDR2 SQIVND (reference sequence). The CDR3 has 19 amino acids. The CDR3 coding sequence is TGTGCCAGTAGTATGGACCGAGCGGGACTAGCGGGAGCTCCAGATACGCAGTATTTT. Protein product: CASSMDRAGLAGAPDTQYF.

The CDR3 reads CASSPLTSLGETQYF. The CDR3 nucleotides are TGTGCCAGCAGTCCCCTGACTAGCTTGGGCGAGACCCAGTACTTC. The rearrangement joins TRBV2 to TRBJ2-5; TRBD2 matches 7 bases. Germline-derived CDR1 and CDR2 are SNHLY and FYNNEI. The ends lost 5 bases at V and 5 bases at J; junction bases unmatched: 11. The CDR3 contains 15 residues.

The rearrangement links TRBV2 to TRBJ2-3; the D is unclear. This CDR3 is built from 14 residues. In germline, CDR1 is SNHLY, CDR2 FYNNEI. V lost 4 bases, J lost 0 bases, and 8 bases lay in between. The CDR3 region has the DNA TGTGCCAGCAGTGGACTGTTTAGCACAGATACGCAGTATTTT. Its protein product is CASSGLFSTDTQYF.